This TCR beta chain originates from a study of blood T cell repertoires in COVID-19. Overall study context: Whether acute or convalescent, the COVID-19 samples came from the United States, Italy and Spain.

After removal of 10 bases from V and 0 bases from J, the junction contained 5 bases not matched to a gene. The germline V gene has CDR1 MDHEN and CDR2 SYDVKM. This CDR3 has 13 residues. Under the authors' procedure: Estimation of nucleated cell counts relied on the amplification of reference gene primers. Only in-frame clones appear in the TCRdb table, and some are missing; sequencing was by immunoSEQ multiplex PCR. V and J calls and clone size come straight from that table; D and trimming were deduced from the DNA. The sample has 250,000 to 300,000 clones, 86% seen once. Material for sequencing was peripheral blood. This rearrangement joins TRBV28 to TRBJ1-2; 7 bases are shared with TRBD1. This clonotype was obtained from a man aged 18-30 years with active or convalescent COVID-19. This CDR3 reads CATEGQPNYGYTF. DNA for the CDR3: TGTGCCACCGAGGGACAGCCTAACTATGGCTACACCTTC.